Detailed here is one T cell receptor beta chain. Its antigen is still unknown. This specimen comes from a study of T cell responses to AZD1222 COVID-19 vaccine. The CDR3 totals 13 residues. V was trimmed by 2 bases and J by 5 bases, leaving 9 bases between them. Germline CDR1 is MDHEN and CDR2 is SYDVKM. Measured with immunoSEQ multiplex PCR; TCRdb has only the in-frame clones, and not every one. The table lists fewer than 150,000 clones, over 80% of them singletons. Findings and caveats of the study: It should be noted that donors were predominantly white British and more often female, and clonal diversity was possibly underestimated. Repertoires were obtained solely post-peak T cell response.

Combined were second doses at about 4 or about 12 weeks. The V call is TRBV28, the J call TRBJ2-5; D may match TRBD1 or TRBD2 (6 bases each). Here the sequenced sample was peripheral blood, taken 28 days after the second AZD1222 dose. This TCR was sampled from an adult who received the AZD1222 COVID-19 vaccine. CDR3 in amino acids: CASSLGGQETQYF. CDR3 nucleotide sequence: TGTGCCAGCAGTTTAGGGGGGCAGGAGACCCAGTACTTC.